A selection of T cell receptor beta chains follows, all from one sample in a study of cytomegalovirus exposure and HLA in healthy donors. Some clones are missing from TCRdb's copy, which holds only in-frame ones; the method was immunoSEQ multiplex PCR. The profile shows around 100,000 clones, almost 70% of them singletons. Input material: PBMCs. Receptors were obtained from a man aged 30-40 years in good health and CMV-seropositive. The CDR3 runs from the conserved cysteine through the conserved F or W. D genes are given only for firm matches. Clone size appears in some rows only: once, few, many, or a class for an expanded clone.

CDR3: CASSLVTGDTGELFF; DNA: TGTGCCAGCAGCTTAGTGACAGGGGACACCGGGGAGCTGTTTTTT; V: TRBV11-3; D: TRBD1; J: TRBJ2-2; size: -
CDR3: CASSAGVNNSPLHF; DNA: TGTGCCAGCAGTGCAGGGGTTAATAATTCACCCCTCCACTTT; V: TRBV2; D: -; J: TRBJ1-6; size: -
CDR3: CTSSGGGGYTF; DNA: TGCACCAGCAGCGGTGGCGGAGGCTACACCTTC; V: TRBV1; D: -; J: TRBJ1-2; size: -
CDR3: CSVVGQGAGKNEKLFF; DNA: TGCAGCGTTGTGGGACAGGGGGCTGGAAAAAATGAAAAACTGTTTTTT; V: TRBV29-1; D: TRBD1; J: TRBJ1-4; size: -
CDR3: CASTLRDRGMGIGNQPQHF; DNA: TGTGCCAGCACACTAAGGGACAGGGGTATGGGTATAGGCAATCAGCCCCAGCATTTT; V: TRBV28; D: TRBD1; J: TRBJ1-5; size: few
CDR3: CASSQDPLAGLYNEQFF; DNA: TGTGCCAGCAGCCAAGACCCACTAGCGGGCCTTTACAATGAGCAGTTCTTC; V: TRBV4-2; D: TRBD2; J: TRBJ2-1; size: -
CDR3: CASSFSGQGARENRNTEAFF; DNA: TGTGCCAGCAGCTTCTCCGGGCAGGGGGCTAGGGAGAATCGGAACACTGAAGCTTTCTTT; V: TRBV7-8; D: TRBD1; J: TRBJ1-1; size: few
CDR3: CASSLDKQTNEQFF; DNA: TGTGCCAGCAGCTTGGATAAACAGACGAATGAGCAGTTCTTC; V: TRBV5-4; D: -; J: TRBJ2-1; size: few
CDR3: CASSPQQGAKGYTF; DNA: TGTGCCAGCAGCCCCCAACAGGGGGCGAAAGGCTACACCTTC; V: TRBV27; D: TRBD1; J: TRBJ1-2; size: -
CDR3: CASRKGLAGVTDTQYF; DNA: TGTGCCAGCCGGAAGGGACTAGCGGGAGTGACAGATACGCAGTATTTT; V: TRBV2; D: TRBD2; J: TRBJ2-3; size: -
CDR3: CASRPTGGSYEQYF; DNA: TGTGCCAGCAGACCTACAGGGGGCTCCTACGAGCAGTACTTC; V: TRBV7-9; D: TRBD1; J: TRBJ2-7; size: few
CDR3: CASSPVGAMNTEAFF; DNA: TGTGCCAGCAGTCCCGTTGGGGCGATGAACACTGAAGCTTTCTTT; V: TRBV28; D: -; J: TRBJ1-1; size: -
CDR3: CATSRGAGTGGNYGYTF; DNA: TGTGCCACCAGCAGAGGGGCCGGGACAGGGGGAAACTATGGCTACACCTTC; V: TRBV15; D: TRBD1; J: TRBJ1-2; size: few
CDR3: CASSQNPGQTYGYTF; DNA: TGCGCCAGCAGCCAAAACCCGGGACAGACATATGGCTACACCTTC; V: TRBV4-1; D: TRBD1; J: TRBJ1-2; size: -
CDR3: CASSLGGAGGSVYNEQFF; DNA: TGTGCCAGCAGCTTGGGGGGGGCGGGAGGGTCCGTCTACAATGAGCAGTTCTTC; V: TRBV5-6; D: TRBD2; J: TRBJ2-1; size: -
CDR3: CASSRGLAGVNEQFF; DNA: TGCGCCAGCAGCCGGGGACTAGCGGGAGTCAATGAGCAGTTCTTC; V: TRBV4-1; D: TRBD2; J: TRBJ2-1; size: few
CDR3: CAISEPHRGTGDNEQFF; DNA: TGTGCCATCAGTGAGCCCCACCGAGGGACAGGGGACAATGAGCAGTTCTTC; V: TRBV10-3; D: TRBD1; J: TRBJ2-1; size: -
CDR3: CASSGHSGRDRGRGTQYF; DNA: TGTGCCAGCAGTGGCCATAGTGGGAGGGACAGGGGAAGGGGTACGCAGTATTTT; V: TRBV6-1; D: TRBD1; J: TRBJ2-3; size: few
CDR3: CASSGPGGNDYGYTF; DNA: TGTGCCAGCAGCGGGCCAGGGGGAAACGACTATGGCTACACCTTC; V: TRBV6-5; D: TRBD1; J: TRBJ1-2; size: -
CDR3: CASSVPPRQGNRGNTIYF; DNA: TGTGCCAGCAGCGTCCCCCCAAGACAGGGTAATCGGGGAAACACCATATATTTT; V: TRBV9; D: TRBD1; J: TRBJ1-3; size: -
CDR3: CASSIRGQGAYGYTF; DNA: TGTGCCAGTAGTATAAGGGGACAGGGCGCCTATGGCTACACCTTC; V: TRBV19; D: TRBD1; J: TRBJ1-2; size: -
CDR3: CASSPDLHGANVLTF; DNA: TGTGCCAGCAGCCCGGACTTGCATGGGGCCAACGTCCTGACTTTC; V: TRBV9; D: -; J: TRBJ2-6; size: -
CDR3: CASSVGRGGAPDTQYF; DNA: TGTGCCAGCAGCGTTGGTCGCGGGGGGGCTCCAGATACGCAGTATTTT; V: TRBV5-4; D: TRBD2; J: TRBJ2-3; size: medium-sized
CDR3: CASSGTSSSYEQYF; DNA: TGTGCCAGCTCCGGGACTTCAAGCTCCTACGAGCAGTACTTC; V: TRBV7-9; D: -; J: TRBJ2-7; size: -
CDR3: CASSPRGNYGYTF; DNA: TGTGCCAGCAGCCCCCGGGGTAACTATGGCTACACCTTC; V: TRBV13; D: -; J: TRBJ1-2; size: -
CDR3: CASSIDSGQGGQPQHF; DNA: TGTGCCAGTAGTATAGATTCCGGGCAGGGCGGTCAGCCCCAGCACTTT; V: TRBV19; D: -; J: TRBJ1-5; size: -
CDR3: CASSFDGKAGELFF; DNA: TGTGCCAGCAGTTTTGACGGGAAGGCCGGGGAGCTGTTTTTT; V: TRBV27; D: -; J: TRBJ2-2; size: -
CDR3: CASSVSSGVHTGELFF; DNA: TGTGCCAGCAGCGTATCAAGCGGGGTACACACCGGGGAGCTGTTTTTT; V: TRBV9; D: TRBD2; J: TRBJ2-2; size: -
CDR3: CASSELLGRNTEAFF; DNA: TGTGCCAGCAGTGAATTGCTGGGGCGGAACACTGAAGCTTTTTTT; V: TRBV2; D: -; J: TRBJ1-1; size: -
CDR3: CASSDRVAGGETQYF; DNA: TGTGCCAGCAGTGATCGCGTAGCTGGTGGCGAGACCCAGTACTTC; V: TRBV25-1; D: -; J: TRBJ2-5; size: -
CDR3: CASSDVATGTRIQYF; DNA: TGTGCCAGCAGTGATGTGGCCACCGGGACTAGAATTCAGTACTTC; V: TRBV6-1; D: TRBD2; J: TRBJ2-4; size: few
CDR3: CASRTPGLVYNEQFF; DNA: TGTGCCAGCAGGACGCCCGGACTAGTTTACAATGAGCAGTTCTTC; V: TRBV6-5; D: TRBD2; J: TRBJ2-1; size: -
CDR3: CASSLNVFRQGGNTEAFF; DNA: TGTGCCAGCAGCCTAAACGTTTTTCGACAGGGAGGGAACACTGAAGCTTTCTTT; V: TRBV13; D: TRBD1; J: TRBJ1-1; size: -
CDR3: CASSLESQGATYEQYF; DNA: TGTGCCAGCAGCTTGGAGTCGCAGGGGGCTACATACGAGCAGTACTTC; V: TRBV5-5; D: TRBD1; J: TRBJ2-7; size: -
CDR3: CASSYLQYQETQYF; DNA: TGTGCCAGCAGTTACTTGCAGTACCAAGAGACCCAGTACTTC; V: TRBV6-5; D: -; J: TRBJ2-5; size: few
CDR3: CASSQGGLAETQYF; DNA: TGTGCCAGCAGCCAAGGAGGACTAGCGGAGACCCAGTACTTC; V: TRBV4-2; D: TRBD2; J: TRBJ2-5; size: -
CDR3: CASSARVVSTNNEQFF; DNA: TGTGCCAGCAGCGCCCGAGTAGTTTCCACCAACAATGAGCAGTTCTTC; V: TRBV9; D: -; J: TRBJ2-1; size: few
CDR3: CASSLAEGTKNSQYF; DNA: TGTGCCAGCAGCTTAGCGGAGGGGACCAAAAACAGTCAGTACTTC; V: TRBV7-9; D: -; J: TRBJ2-4; size: -
CDR3: CASEWTDISGELFF; DNA: TGTGCCAGCGAATGGACAGACATCTCCGGGGAGCTGTTTTTT; V: TRBV7-2; D: -; J: TRBJ2-2; size: -
CDR3: CAISEPTSGKKNQAYNEQFF; DNA: TGTGCCATCAGTGAGCCGACTAGCGGGAAAAAAAATCAGGCCTACAATGAGCAGTTCTTC; V: TRBV10-3; D: TRBD2; J: TRBJ2-1; size: -
CDR3: CASSSRLRVAGELFF; DNA: TGTGCCAGCAGCTCCCGGCTTAGGGTAGCGGGGGAGCTGTTTTTT; V: TRBV11-1; D: -; J: TRBJ2-2; size: -
CDR3: CASTTSGGAIHEQFF; DNA: TGTGCCAGCACCACTAGCGGGGGGGCCATCCATGAGCAGTTCTTC; V: TRBV6-1; D: TRBD2; J: TRBJ2-1; size: -
CDR3: CASSPSGYSGANVLTF; DNA: TGTGCCAGCAGCCCTAGCGGGTATTCTGGGGCCAACGTCCTGACTTTC; V: TRBV9; D: TRBD2; J: TRBJ2-6; size: -
CDR3: CASSVGQGKTQYF; DNA: TGTGCCAGCAGTGTAGGACAGGGGAAGACCCAGTACTTC; V: TRBV2; D: TRBD1; J: TRBJ2-5; size: -
CDR3: CASSLVDSTGELFF; DNA: TGCGCCAGCAGCTTGGTAGACAGCACCGGGGAGCTGTTTTTT; V: TRBV5-1; D: -; J: TRBJ2-2; size: -
CDR3: CASSPGQGFNYGYTF; DNA: TGCGCCAGCAGCCCGGGACAGGGGTTTAACTATGGCTACACCTTC; V: TRBV4-3; D: TRBD1; J: TRBJ1-2; size: -
CDR3: CASSEGVPYEQYF; DNA: TGTGCCAGCAGCGAGGGGGTTCCCTACGAGCAGTACTTC; V: TRBV11-2; D: -; J: TRBJ2-7; size: -
CDR3: CASSPRLAGGQETQYF; DNA: TGCGCCAGCAGCCCCCGACTAGCGGGGGGACAAGAGACCCAGTACTTC; V: TRBV4-1; D: TRBD2; J: TRBJ2-5; size: -
CDR3: CASSLRGSEETQYF; DNA: TGTGCCAGCAGCCTCCGAGGGAGTGAAGAGACCCAGTACTTC; V: TRBV7-9; D: -; J: TRBJ2-5; size: -
CDR3: CASSLSVGNYGYTF; DNA: TGTGCCAGCAGTTTATCGGTCGGTAACTATGGCTACACCTTC; V: TRBV27; D: -; J: TRBJ1-2; size: -
CDR3: CASSQERDRGLRGEKLFF; DNA: TGCGCCAGCAGCCAAGAAAGGGACAGGGGGCTCCGTGGTGAAAAACTGTTTTTT; V: TRBV4-1; D: TRBD1; J: TRBJ1-4; size: -
CDR3: CASTLDRANYGYTF; DNA: TGTGCCAGCACCCTGGACAGGGCTAACTATGGCTACACCTTC; V: TRBV5-5; D: TRBD1; J: TRBJ1-2; size: -
CDR3: CASSLFRLGTDTQYF; DNA: TGTGCCAGCAGCTTATTTCGGCTAGGCACAGATACGCAGTATTTT; V: TRBV11-3; D: -; J: TRBJ2-3; size: once
CDR3: CASSAEDREKETQYF; DNA: TGCGCCAGCAGTGCGGAGGACAGGGAGAAAGAGACCCAGTACTTC; V: TRBV10-1; D: TRBD1; J: TRBJ2-5; size: -
CDR3: CSVQGALNTEAFF; DNA: TGCAGCGTACAGGGGGCCCTGAACACTGAAGCTTTCTTT; V: TRBV29-1; D: TRBD1; J: TRBJ1-1; size: -
CDR3: CASSSPPGQLTNYGYTF; DNA: TGTGCCAGCAGCTCACCCCCTGGACAGCTAACTAACTATGGCTACACCTTC; V: TRBV5-6; D: -; J: TRBJ1-2; size: -
CDR3: CASSLDWSGALSVSPEQFF; DNA: TGTGCCAGCAGCTTAGATTGGTCTGGGGCTCTTTCGGTAAGCCCTGAGCAGTTCTTC; V: TRBV7-9; D: -; J: TRBJ2-1; size: -